This T cell receptor (beta chain) was identified during a study of identical twins. TCRdb used MiXCR to reprocess the 5' RACE reads, holding one entry per CDR3 protein. This table holds 450,000 to 650,000 distinct CDR3 sequences, 12% to 15% found once. As to this clonotype: Antigen unknown.

CDR3 length: 15 amino acids. Trimming took off 3 bases at V and 3 bases at J, with 15 bases between the two ends. Notes on the study in general: Abundant cord blood beta clonotypes carried fewer insertions; memory repertoires showed none. Partly confounded zero-insertion analyses could result from invariant MAIT and iNKT cells. Models underestimated TCR alpha sharing (out-of-frame) in monozygotic twins.

A further study also used this sample, focusing on yellow fever vaccine responses in identical twins.

Sequencing was done on a sample of CD4+ T cells sorted from blood. The sequence was obtained from a woman under 30 in good health. This chain joins TRBV12-3 or TRBV12-4 and TRBJ2-7; D might be TRBD2 (6 bases). The CDR3, as DNA: TGTGCCAGCAGTTTCTCCCCACTAGCAGACTACGAGCAGTACGTC. Translating gives CASSFSPLADYEQYV.